Listed here are 10 T cell receptor beta chains from one sample, sequenced in a study of cytomegalovirus exposure and HLA in healthy donors. The PCR contained 60 Vbeta and 13 Jbeta primers. Assay used: immunoSEQ multiplex PCR; TCRdb lists only in-frame clones, some missing. Seen here are fewer than 130,000 clones, 80% to 85% observed once, and the top ten hold just under 3%. Sequenced material: PBMCs. These receptors were collected from a woman aged 55-69 years in good health and CMV-seropositive.

The chain links TRBV15 to TRBJ2-7; the D is unclear. From germline, CDR1 is LNHNV and CDR2 YYDKDF (reference sequence). This CDR3 spans 13 amino acids. Trimming took 2 bases from V and 3 from J, leaving 8 bases between them. CDR3 sequence (DNA): TGTGCCACCAGCAGAACGCCAGACTACGAGCAGTACTTC. Its translation is CATSRTPDYEQYF.

This clone was recorded once. This chain links TRBV5-1 with TRBJ2-7; D unclear. The CDR3 extends over 14 amino acids. Germline-derived CDR1 and CDR2 are SGHRS and YFSETQ. The ends were cut back, 2 bases at V and 0 bases at J, with 9 bases in the middle. CDR3 region: CASSFIQYSYEQYF. CDR3 coding DNA: TGCGCCAGCAGCTTTATACAGTACTCCTACGAGCAGTACTTC.

This clone appeared a single time. V usage is TRBV29-1 and J usage is TRBJ1-2; 9 positions agree with TRBD1. Unmatched junction bases numbered 6, after V lost 6 bases and J lost 4 bases. This CDR3 has 13 residues. CDR1 is SQVTM, CDR2 ANQGSEA, per germline. This CDR3 is CSVSTGGGYGYTF. The DNA of the CDR3 is TGCAGCGTAAGCACAGGGGGCGGCTATGGCTACACCTTC. Full variable domain (outside the CDR3, taken from reference TRBV29-1 and TRBJ1-2): SAVISQKPSRDICQRGTSLTIQCQVDSQVTMMFWYRQQPGQSLTLIATANQGSEATYESGFVIDKFPISRPNLTFSTLTVSNMSPEDSSIYLCSVSTGGGYGYTFGSGTRLTVV.

This sequence joins TRBV7-2 and TRBJ2-1; tentatively, D is TRBD1 (5 bases). Germline lookup yields CDR1 SGHTA and CDR2 FQGNSA. This CDR3 spans 15 amino acids. The V end was cut by 3 bases, the J end by 6 bases, with 15 bases between. Written as DNA, the CDR3 is TGTGCCAGCAGCTTGGGGCGGCCCACCGGCAATGAGCAGTTCTTC. Encoded protein: CASSLGRPTGNEQFF. Combining the CDR3 with reference TRBV7-2 and TRBJ2-1 gives the whole variable domain GAGVSQSPSNKVTEKGKDVELRCDPISGHTALYWYRQSLGQGLEFLIYFQGNSAPDKSGLPSDRFSAERTGGSVSTLTIQRTQQEDSAVYLCASSLGRPTGNEQFFGPGTRLTVL.

The rearrangement uses TRBV7-3 and TRBJ2-3, with D uncertain. The CDR3 runs to 14 residues. V dropped 5 bases and J dropped 4 bases, with 13 bases sitting between them. Germline lookup yields CDR1 SGHTA and CDR2 FQGTGA. For the CDR3, the DNA is TGTGCCAGCAGCCCCCTAGGTTTCCCAGATACGCAGTATTTT. This encodes CASSPLGFPDTQYF.

This sequence joins TRBV7-6 and TRBJ2-5; a possible D gene is TRBD2 (6 bases). Gene TRBJ2-7 matches the end of the DNA better, so the J call may be wrong. CDR1 is SGHVS, CDR2 FNYEAQ, per germline. The CDR3 covers 16 residues. CDR3 sequence (DNA): TGTGCCAGCAGCCCCCCAGCGGGTGTTCCCCCCTACGAGCAGTACTTC. Its translation is CASSPPAGVPPYEQYF.

The rearrangement joins TRBV19 to TRBJ1-3; 7 bases are a match to TRBD1. V shed 4 bases and J 0 bases; nucleotides not matched to a gene: 3. The CDR3 is 15 amino acids. Germline CDR1 is LNHDA and CDR2 is SQIVND (reference sequence). The CDR3 nucleotides read TGTGCCAGTAGTAAGAACAGGGGCTCTGGAAACACCATATATTTT. Residues: CASSKNRGSGNTIYF.

The rearrangement uses TRBV5-1 and TRBJ2-5; 10 bases match TRBD2. V was clipped by 2 bases and J by 3 bases; unmatched bases: 4. CDR1 is SGHRS, CDR2 YFSETQ, per germline. This CDR3 is built from 15 residues. CDR3 region: CASSFIGTSEETQYF. The CDR3, as DNA: TGCGCCAGCAGCTTCATTGGGACTAGCGAAGAGACCCAGTACTTC. The full variable domain, rest sourced from reference TRBV5-1 and TRBJ2-5, is KAGVTQTPRYLIKTRGQQVTLSCSPISGHRSVSWYQQTPGQGLQFLFEYFSETQRNKGNFPGRFSGRQFSNSRSEMNVSTLELGDSALYLCASSFIGTSEETQYFGPGTRLLVL.

The chain combines TRBV6-4 with TRBJ1-2, with 7 bases that match TRBD1. From germline, CDR1 is MRHNA and CDR2 SNTAGT. This CDR3 comprises 13 residues. Trimming cost V 6 bases and J 5 bases; bases outside gene matches: 6. CDR3 sequence (DNA): TGTGCCAGCAGACCCGACAGGGATTATGGCTACACCTTC. This sequence encodes CASRPDRDYGYTF.

A remark on this clone: Within the sample, other DNA sequences also encode this same CDR3. The CDR3, as DNA: TGCAGCGTGGACGCGGGACAGGGTTTCTATGGCTACACCTTC. This translates into CSVDAGQGFYGYTF. V gene TRBV29-1 combines with J gene TRBJ1-2; 9 bases are shared with TRBD1. The CDR3 consists of 14 residues. Trimming took 6 bases from V and 4 from J; bases not matched to a gene: 9. The germline V gene has CDR1 SQVTM and CDR2 ANQGSEA.